This TCR beta chain was identified in a study of blood T cell repertoires in COVID-19. With regard to this clone: The sample carries other DNA sequences with the same CDR3.

Using immunoSEQ multiplex PCR, the repertoire was profiled, and TCRdb retains in-frame clones only, with some absent. The sample shows roughly 74,000 clones, approximately 84% of them seen only once. The length of the CDR3 is 15 residues. Germline V lookup: CDR1 LGHDT, CDR2 YNNKEL (reference sequence). J lost 5 bases, V lost 4 bases, and 6 bases had no gene match. The rearrangement joins TRBV3-1 (or the pseudogene TRBV3-2) to TRBJ2-5; TRBD1 matches at 11 bases. The sequenced sample was peripheral blood. This TCR came from an older man with acute or convalescent COVID-19. This CDR3 is CASSPPGTGGETQYF. In DNA form, the CDR3 reads TGTGCCAGCAGCCCACCCGGGACAGGGGGGGAGACCCAGTACTTC.